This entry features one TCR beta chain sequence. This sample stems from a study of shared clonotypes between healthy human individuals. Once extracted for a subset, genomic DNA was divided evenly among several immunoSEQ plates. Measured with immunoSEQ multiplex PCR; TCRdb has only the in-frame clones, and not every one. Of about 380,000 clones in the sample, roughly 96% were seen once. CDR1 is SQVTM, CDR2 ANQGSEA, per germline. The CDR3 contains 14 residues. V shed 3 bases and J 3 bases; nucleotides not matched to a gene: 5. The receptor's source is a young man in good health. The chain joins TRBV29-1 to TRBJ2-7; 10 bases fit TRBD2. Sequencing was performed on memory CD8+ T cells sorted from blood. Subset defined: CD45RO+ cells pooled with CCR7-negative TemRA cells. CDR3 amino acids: CSVDGLAVDYEQYF. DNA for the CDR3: TGCAGCGTTGACGGACTAGCGGTGGACTACGAGCAGTACTTC.